This TCR beta chain was obtained from a study of post-analysis software for immune sequencing data. Notes on the study in general: Comparison of patients with controls showed about 5 TRBV segments more frequent in patients, TRBV5-6, TRBV5-1 and TRBV20-1 among them.

A single count supports this clonotype. The antigen is not known. The CDR3 extends over 13 amino acids. Germline-derived CDR1 and CDR2 are MNHEY and SMNVEV (reference sequence). Trimming removed 7 bases at V and 4 bases at J, with 13 bases between. Prepared libraries of TCR beta cDNA carried unique molecular identifiers. TCRdb reprocessed the PCR reads with MiXCR, giving one entry per CDR3 protein. This sample has under 900,000 distinct CDR3 sequences, with roughly 50% found just once. Sequenced: blood. The chain has TRBV27 and TRBJ1-2; D remains ambiguous. The sequence was collected from a girl aged 10 to 17 with multiple sclerosis. CDR3 bases: TGTGCCAGCACTTCTTTGGGTTTCTATGGCTACACCTTC. Translating it yields CASTSLGFYGYTF.